This T cell receptor (beta chain) was sequenced for a study of T cell responses to AZD1222 COVID-19 vaccine. Comments on this clone: As yet, its antigen is unknown.

Trimming took 5 bases from V and 2 from J; bases not matched to a gene: 3. The V gene's germline CDR1 is SGHVS and CDR2 FQNEAQ. This CDR3 is 13 amino acids long. General study findings and limits: The donor group comprised mostly white British people and more females; the analysis possibly underestimated clonal diversity.

The table came from immunoSEQ multiplex PCR; TCRdb's copy has only in-frame clones and leaves some out. The top ten clones hold about 5% of a sample with more than 70,000 clones, approximately 85% of them seen once. This TCR derives from an adult in good health. The rearrangement uses TRBV7-8 and TRBJ2-7; TRBD1 matches 7 bases. The material sequenced was peripheral blood, taken on day 0 of MenACWY control vaccination. The DNA for the CDR3 is TGTGCCAGCAGCCACGGACAGGCCTACGAGCAGTACTTC. Protein sequence: CASSHGQAYEQYF.